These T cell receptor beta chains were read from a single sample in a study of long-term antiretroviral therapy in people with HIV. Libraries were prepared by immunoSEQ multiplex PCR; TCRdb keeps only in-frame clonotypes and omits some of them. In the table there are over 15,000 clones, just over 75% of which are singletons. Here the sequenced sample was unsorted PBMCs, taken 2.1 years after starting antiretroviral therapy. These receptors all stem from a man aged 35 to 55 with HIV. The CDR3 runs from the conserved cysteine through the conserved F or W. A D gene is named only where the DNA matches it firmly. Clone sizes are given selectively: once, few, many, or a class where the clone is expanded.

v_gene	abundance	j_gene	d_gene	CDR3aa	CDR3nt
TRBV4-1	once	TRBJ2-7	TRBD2	CASSQDDAGGYEQYF	TGCGCCAGCAGCCAAGATGACGCGGGGGGCTACGAGCAGTACTTC
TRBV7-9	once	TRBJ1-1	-	CASSSSGVSNTEAFF	TGTGCCAGCAGCTCCAGTGGGGTTAGTAACACTGAAGCTTTCTTT
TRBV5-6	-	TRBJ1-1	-	CASSLDPMGTEAFF	TGTGCCAGCAGCTTAGACCCAATGGGGACTGAAGCTTTCTTT
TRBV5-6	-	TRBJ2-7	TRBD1	CASSSTGKVVEQYF	TGTGCCAGCAGCTCGACAGGGAAGGTCGTCGAGCAGTACTTC
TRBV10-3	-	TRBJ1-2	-	CAISVNGGNYGYTF	TGTGCCATCAGCGTTAACGGAGGTAACTATGGCTACACCTTC
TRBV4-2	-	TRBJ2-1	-	CASSQGSAGSLSEQFF	TGTGCCAGCAGCCAAGGATCGGCAGGGAGTTTGAGTGAGCAGTTCTTC
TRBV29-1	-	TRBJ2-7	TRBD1	CSVVEQGGSEQYF	TGCAGCGTTGTAGAACAGGGGGGATCCGAGCAGTACTTC
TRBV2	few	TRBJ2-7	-	CASSYYSEQYF	TGTGCCAGCAGTTATTACAGCGAGCAGTACTTC
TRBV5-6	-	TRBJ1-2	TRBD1	CASRPGGDWYGYTF	TGTGCCAGCAGACCAGGGGGTGATTGGTATGGCTACACCTTC
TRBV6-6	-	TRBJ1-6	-	CASSTSGQVYSPLHF	TGTGCCAGCAGTACCTCGGGACAAGTGTATTCACCCCTCCACTTT
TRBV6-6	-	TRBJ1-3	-	CASSHGPVGNTIYF	TGTGCCAGCAGTCACGGGCCAGTCGGAAACACCATATATTTT
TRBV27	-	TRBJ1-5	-	CASSFLGAGQPQHF	TGTGCCAGCAGTTTTTTGGGGGCTGGGCAGCCCCAGCATTTT
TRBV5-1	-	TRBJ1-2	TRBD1	CASSTGQGANYGYTF	TGCGCCAGCAGCACTGGACAGGGTGCTAACTATGGCTACACCTTC
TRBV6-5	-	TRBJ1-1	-	CASSHGQREAFF	TGTGCCAGCAGTCACGGACAGCGTGAAGCTTTCTTT
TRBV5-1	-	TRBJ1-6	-	CASSPSGALGGSPLHF	TGCGCCAGCAGCCCTAGCGGTGCCTTAGGGGGATCACCCCTCCACTTT
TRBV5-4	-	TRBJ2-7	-	CASSRARGTKINEQYF	TGTGCCAGCAGTAGGGCCAGGGGCACCAAGATTAACGAGCAGTACTTC
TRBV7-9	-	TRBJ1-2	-	CASMGGFYGYTF	TGTGCCAGCATGGGAGGGTTCTATGGCTACACCTTC
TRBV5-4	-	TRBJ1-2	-	CASSPMGDLGGYTF	TGTGCCAGCAGCCCGATGGGGGACCTCGGTGGCTACACCTTC